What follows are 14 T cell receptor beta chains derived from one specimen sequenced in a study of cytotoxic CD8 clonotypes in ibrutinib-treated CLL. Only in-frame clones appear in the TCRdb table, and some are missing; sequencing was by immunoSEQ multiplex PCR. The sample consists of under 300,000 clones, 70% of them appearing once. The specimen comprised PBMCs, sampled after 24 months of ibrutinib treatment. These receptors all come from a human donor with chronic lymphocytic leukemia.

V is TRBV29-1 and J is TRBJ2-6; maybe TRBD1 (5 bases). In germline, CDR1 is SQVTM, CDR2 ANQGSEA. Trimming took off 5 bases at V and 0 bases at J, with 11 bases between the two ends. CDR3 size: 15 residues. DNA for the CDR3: TGCAGCGTTTGGGGCGGTATCTCTGGGGCCAACGTCCTGACTTTC. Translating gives CSVWGGISGANVLTF.

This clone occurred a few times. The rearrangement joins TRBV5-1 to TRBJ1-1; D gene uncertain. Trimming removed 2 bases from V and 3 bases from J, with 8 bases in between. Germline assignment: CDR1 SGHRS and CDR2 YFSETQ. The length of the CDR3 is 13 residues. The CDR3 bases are TGCGCCAGCAGCTTCGGCTCTGACACTGAAGCTTTCTTT. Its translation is CASSFGSDTEAFF.

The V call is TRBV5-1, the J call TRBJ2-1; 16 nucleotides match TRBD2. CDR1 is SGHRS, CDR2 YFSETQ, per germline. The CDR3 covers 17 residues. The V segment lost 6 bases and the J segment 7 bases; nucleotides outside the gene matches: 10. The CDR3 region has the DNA TGCGCCAGCACTTGGGGACTAGCGGGAGGGCCGCTTAATGAGCAGTTCTTC. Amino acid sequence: CASTWGLAGGPLNEQFF.

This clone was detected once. In DNA form, the CDR3 reads TGTGCCACCAGCAACAGTATTTCAACTAATGAAAAACTGTTTTTT. The encoded protein is CATSNSISTNEKLFF. The J gene is TRBJ1-4, the V gene TRBV15; D is unresolved. V was pared by 4 bases and J by 0 bases, with 9 bases between. Germline V gene sequence: CDR1 LNHNV, CDR2 YYDKDF (reference sequence). The CDR3 is made up of 15 amino acids.

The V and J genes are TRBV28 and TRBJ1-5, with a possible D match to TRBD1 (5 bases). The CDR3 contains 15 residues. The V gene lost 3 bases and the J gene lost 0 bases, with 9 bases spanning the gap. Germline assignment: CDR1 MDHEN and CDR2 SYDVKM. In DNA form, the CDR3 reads TGTGCCAGCAGTTTTTCAGGGTCTAGCAATCAGCCCCAGCATTTT. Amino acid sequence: CASSFSGSSNQPQHF.

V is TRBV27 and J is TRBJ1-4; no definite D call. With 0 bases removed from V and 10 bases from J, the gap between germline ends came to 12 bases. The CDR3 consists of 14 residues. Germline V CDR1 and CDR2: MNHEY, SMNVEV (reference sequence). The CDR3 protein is CASSLSAGFGKLFF. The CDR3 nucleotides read TGTGCCAGCAGTTTATCCGCGGGGTTTGGAAAACTGTTTTTT.

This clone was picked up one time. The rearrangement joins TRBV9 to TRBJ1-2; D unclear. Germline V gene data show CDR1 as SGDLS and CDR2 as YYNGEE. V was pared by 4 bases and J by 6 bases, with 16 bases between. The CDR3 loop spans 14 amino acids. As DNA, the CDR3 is TGTGCCAGCAGCCCTCGGGAGGCCCGTGATGGCTACACCTTC. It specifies CASSPREARDGYTF.

CDR3 region: CASSQDVGTQYF. For the CDR3, the DNA is TGCGCCAGCAGCCAAGATGTGGGAACGCAGTATTTT. This rearrangement joins TRBV4-1 to TRBJ2-3; no reliable D call. The length of the CDR3 is 12 residues. Per germline, CDR1 MGHRA and CDR2 YSYEKL. Trimming pared 0 bases from V and 9 bases from J, leaving 7 bases between.

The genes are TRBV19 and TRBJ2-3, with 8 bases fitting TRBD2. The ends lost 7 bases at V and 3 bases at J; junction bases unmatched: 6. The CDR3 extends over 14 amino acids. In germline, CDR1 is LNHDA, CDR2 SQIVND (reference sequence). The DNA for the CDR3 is TGTGCCAGTAAAACGGGAGGGCTGACAGATACGCAGTATTTT. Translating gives CASKTGGLTDTQYF.

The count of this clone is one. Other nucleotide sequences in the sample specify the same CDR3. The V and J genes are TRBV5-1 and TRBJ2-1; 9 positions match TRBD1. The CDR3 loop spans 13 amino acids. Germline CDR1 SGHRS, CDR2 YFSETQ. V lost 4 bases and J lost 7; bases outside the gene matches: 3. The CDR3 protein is CASSPDRGNEQFF. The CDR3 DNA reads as TGCGCCAGCAGCCCAGACAGGGGGAATGAGCAGTTCTTC.

CDR3 protein: CASSYVRLPVGTYEQYF. In DNA, the CDR3 is TGTGCCAGCTCATATGTACGACTGCCCGTAGGAACCTACGAGCAGTACTTC. The chain has TRBV18 and TRBJ2-7; D not certain. Trimming took 5 bases from V and 2 from J, leaving 22 bases between them. There are 17 residues in the CDR3. CDR1 and CDR2 (germline): KGHSH, LQKENI.

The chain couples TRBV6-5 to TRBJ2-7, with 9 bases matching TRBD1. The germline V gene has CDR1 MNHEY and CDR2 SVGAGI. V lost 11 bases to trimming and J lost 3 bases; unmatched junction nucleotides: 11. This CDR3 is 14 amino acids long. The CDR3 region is CAVGVGTGLYEQYF. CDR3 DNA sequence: TGTGCCGTCGGGGTGGGGACAGGGCTCTACGAGCAGTACTTC.

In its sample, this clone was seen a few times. The CDR3 sequence: CASNLREDYEQYF. The CDR3 coding sequence is TGCGCCAGCAATCTACGGGAGGACTACGAGCAGTACTTC. V usage is TRBV10-1 and J usage is TRBJ2-7; 7 nucleotides match TRBD2. Unmatched junction bases numbered 6, after V lost 7 bases and J lost 3 bases. Germline CDR1 is WNHNN and CDR2 is SYGVQD (reference sequence). This CDR3 is 13 amino acids long.

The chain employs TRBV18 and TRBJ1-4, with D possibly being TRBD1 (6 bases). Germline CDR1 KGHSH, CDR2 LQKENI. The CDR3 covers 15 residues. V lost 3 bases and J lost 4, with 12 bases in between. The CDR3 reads CASSPVGQINEKLFF. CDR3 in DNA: TGTGCCAGCTCACCGGTAGGACAGATTAATGAAAAACTGTTTTTT.